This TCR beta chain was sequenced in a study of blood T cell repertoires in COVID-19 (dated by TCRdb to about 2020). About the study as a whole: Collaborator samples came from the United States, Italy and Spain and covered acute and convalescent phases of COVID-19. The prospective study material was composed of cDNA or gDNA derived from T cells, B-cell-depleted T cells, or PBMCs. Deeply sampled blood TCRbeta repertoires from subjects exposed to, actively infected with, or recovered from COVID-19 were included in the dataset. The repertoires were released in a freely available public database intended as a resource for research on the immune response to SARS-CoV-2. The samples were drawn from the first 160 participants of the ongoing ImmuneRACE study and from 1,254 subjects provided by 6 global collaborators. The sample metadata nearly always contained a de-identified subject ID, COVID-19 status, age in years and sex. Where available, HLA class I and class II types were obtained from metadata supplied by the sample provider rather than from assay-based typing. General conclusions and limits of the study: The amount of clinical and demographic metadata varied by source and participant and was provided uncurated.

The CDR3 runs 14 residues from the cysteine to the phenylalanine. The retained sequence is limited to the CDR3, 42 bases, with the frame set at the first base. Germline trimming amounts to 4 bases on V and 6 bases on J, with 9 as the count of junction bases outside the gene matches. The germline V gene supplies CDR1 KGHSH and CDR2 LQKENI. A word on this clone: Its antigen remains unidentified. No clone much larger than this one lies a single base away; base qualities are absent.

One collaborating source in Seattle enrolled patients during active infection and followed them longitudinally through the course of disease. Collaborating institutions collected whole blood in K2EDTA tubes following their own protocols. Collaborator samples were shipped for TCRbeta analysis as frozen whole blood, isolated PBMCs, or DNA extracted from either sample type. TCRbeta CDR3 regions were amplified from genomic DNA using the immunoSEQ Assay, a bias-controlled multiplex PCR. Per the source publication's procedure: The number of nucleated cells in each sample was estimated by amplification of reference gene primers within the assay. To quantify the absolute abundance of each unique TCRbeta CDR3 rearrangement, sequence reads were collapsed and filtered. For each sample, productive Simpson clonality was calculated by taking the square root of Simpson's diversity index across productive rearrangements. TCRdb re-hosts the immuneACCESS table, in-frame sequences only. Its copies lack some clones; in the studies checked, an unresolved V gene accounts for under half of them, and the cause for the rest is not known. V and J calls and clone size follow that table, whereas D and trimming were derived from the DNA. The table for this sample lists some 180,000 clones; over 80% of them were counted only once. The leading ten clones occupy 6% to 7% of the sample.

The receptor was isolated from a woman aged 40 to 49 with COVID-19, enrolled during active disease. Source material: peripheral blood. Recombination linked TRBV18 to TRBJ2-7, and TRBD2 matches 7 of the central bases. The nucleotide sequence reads TGTGCCAGCTCACGTGACGGGGGGTCGGGCGAGCAGTACTTC. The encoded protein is CASSRDGGSGEQYF.